This T cell receptor beta chain was documented in a study of human T cells and chemical hapten exposure. For the study at large: 2% DPC was applied to 2 cm by 2 cm of upper inner arm skin for sensitization.

This clonotype was seen just once. Trimming shortened V by 4 bases and J by 7 bases, and 23 bases separated the two germline ends. Germline V CDR1 and CDR2: KGHSH, LQKENI. The CDR3 runs 17 residues. The library labeled individual cDNA molecules by adding unique molecular identifiers to them. TCRdb re-called the RACE reads with MiXCR, one entry per CDR3 protein. Altogether 85,000 to 130,000 distinct CDR3 sequences are present, 9.5% to 15% being singletons, with the ten largest covering 1.5% to 2%. As for time point: pre-sensitization, week 0. Described treatment: therapeutic diphenylcyclopropenone sensitization with weekly scalp DPC.

This specimen was whole blood, taken in connection with sensitization to the hapten diphenylcyclopropenone (DPC). This clonotype was sampled from a woman aged 45-65 years with alopecia areata. Some clones in this sample may be carry-over from other donors' samples. The chain is built from TRBV18 and TRBJ2-1; a weak D match, TRBD1 (6 bases). The CDR3 coding sequence is TGTGCCAGCTCACGATTAACGGGACATGGGGGCTGGAATGAGCAGTTCTTC. Encoded protein: CASSRLTGHGGWNEQFF.